The 24 T cell receptor beta chains below all came from one sample that was sequenced in a study of glioma-infiltrating T cells. Amplification of TCR alpha and beta CDR3 regions from RNA used iRepertoire nested multiplex PCR. TCRdb redid the calling of the multiplex PCR reads with MiXCR, one entry per CDR3 protein. The table has about 130,000 distinct CDR3 sequences, 24% seen once. Material: glioma tissue, nonneoplastic brain tissue, or PBMCs (not recorded which). Every receptor here comes from a human donor with low-grade glioma or glioblastoma, undergoing nonglioma brain surgery, or in good health (not recorded which).

This clonotype has at least ten counts. The chain carries TRBV6-6 and TRBJ2-5; 8 bases align to TRBD2. Germline assignment: CDR1 MNHNY and CDR2 SVGAGI (reference sequence). This CDR3 region has 16 residues. V was clipped by 2 bases and J by 1 base; unmatched bases: 6. The CDR3 sequence: CASSYRWRGAQETQYF. In DNA, the CDR3 is TGTGCCAGCAGTTACCGATGGCGGGGGGCCCAAGAGACCCAGTACTTC.

This chain joins TRBV20-1 and TRBJ1-1; 11 bases line up with TRBD1. The CDR3 is made up of 13 amino acids. Germline assignment: CDR1 DFQATT and CDR2 SNEGSKA (reference sequence). The DNA of the CDR3 is TGCAGCTTGAGGACAGGGGGCCGAACTGAAGCTTTCTTT. This encodes CSLRTGGRTEAFF.

Regarding this clonotype: A much larger clone lies one base from this, so it may be a read error. This chain joins TRBV7-2 and TRBJ2-4; D is ambiguous. Trimming pared 1 base from V and 6 bases from J, leaving 7 bases between. The CDR3 has 13 residues. Germline loops: CDR1 SGHTA, CDR2 FQGNSA. CDR3 amino acids: CASSLGATNIQYF. The CDR3 coding sequence is TGTGCCAGCAGCTTAGGGGCTACAAACATTCAGTACTTC.

This clonotype was seen a few times. The V gene is TRBV19, the J gene TRBJ2-2; the D gene is possibly TRBD1 (6 bases). Trimming removed 4 bases at V and 0 bases at J, with 9 bases between. CDR3 length equals 15 residues. Germline lookup yields CDR1 LNHDA and CDR2 SQIVND (reference sequence). CDR3 sequence reads: CASSTRQANTGELFF. In DNA form, the CDR3 reads TGTGCCAGTAGTACCCGACAGGCGAACACCGGGGAGCTGTTTTTT. Filled out from reference TRBV19 and TRBJ2-2, the complete variable domain reads DGGITQSPKYLFRKEGQNVTLSCEQNLNHDAMYWYRQDPGQGLRLIYYSQIVNDFQKGDIAEGYSVSREKKESFPLTVTSAQKNPTAFYLCASSTRQANTGELFFGEGSRLTVL.

Comment on this clonotype: With a much larger clone just one base away, this may be a read error. The V and J genes are TRBV20-1 and TRBJ2-1; 9 bases fit TRBD2. CDR1 and CDR2 from the germline V gene are DFQATT and SNEGSKA (reference sequence). The CDR3 sequence is 18 residues long. CDR3 DNA: TGCAGTACTAGAGGGATAAGGGCTAGCGGGGCTTCCTACAATGAGCAGTTCTTC. Its translation: CSTRGIRASGASYNEQFF.

This clonotype was counted at least ten times. The chain is built from TRBV19 and TRBJ1-6, with D perhaps TRBD1 (6 bases). The CDR3 length is 17 residues. The V gene's germline CDR1 is LNHDA and CDR2 SQIVND (reference sequence). The V end was cut by 3 bases, the J end by 9 bases, with 21 bases between. The CDR3 coding sequence is TGTGCCAGTAGTATCGGCCCCCGCGGGGGCGAATTTTCACCCCTCCACTTT. It yields the protein CASSIGPRGGEFSPLHF.

This clonotype has at least ten counts. The chain joins TRBV6-6 to TRBJ2-5, with TRBD2 as a possible D gene (6 bases). The V and J ends lost 2 bases and 5 bases respectively, with 12 bases between them. Per germline, CDR1 MNHNY and CDR2 SVGAGI (reference sequence). The CDR3 is 14 residues long. The DNA for the CDR3 is TGTGCCAGCAGTTACACCGGGGGAACCGAGACCCAGTACTTC. Its translation: CASSYTGGTETQYF.

V gene TRBV20-1 combines with J gene TRBJ2-3; D assignment may be TRBD1 or TRBD2 (5 bases each). This CDR3 contains 14 residues. The V end was cut by 8 bases, the J end by 6 bases, with 21 bases between. Germline V CDR1 and CDR2: DFQATT, SNEGSKA (reference sequence). CDR3 sequence reads: CSPGPARVEDTQYF. The CDR3 bases are TGCAGTCCGGGGCCGGCCAGGGTGGAGGATACGCAGTATTTT.

The V and J genes are TRBV29-1 and TRBJ2-7; unclear D gene. V was shortened by 4 bases and J by 0 bases, with 10 bases between the two germline ends. Germline values: CDR1 SQVTM, CDR2 ANQGSEA. The CDR3 is made up of 13 amino acids. This CDR3 is CSVVSPPSYEQYV. The CDR3 bases are TGCAGCGTTGTCTCTCCGCCCTCCTACGAGCAGTACGTC.

A note on this clonotype: A much larger clonotype is one base distant, so this may be a read error. The rearrangement uses TRBV6-2 or TRBV6-3 and TRBJ1-2; TRBD1 aligns across 11 bases. This CDR3 region has 13 residues. CDR1 MNHEY and CDR2 SVGEGT come from the germline V gene. The CDR3: CASTGQGAYGHTF. The CDR3, as DNA: TGTGCCAGCACTGGACAGGGGGCCTATGGCCACACCTTC.

This clonotype was found many times. Here the CDR3 reads CASSYPRQFQETQYF. CDR3 sequence (DNA): TGTGCCAGCAGTTACCCTAGACAGTTCCAAGAGACCCAGTACTTC. This chain joins TRBV6-6 and TRBJ2-5; D perhaps matches TRBD1 (5 bases). The CDR3 has 15 residues. Between the trimmed V and J ends, which lost 2 bases and 1 base, there was a span of 11 bases. Germline V gene sequence: CDR1 MNHNY, CDR2 SVGAGI (reference sequence).

The V gene is TRBV28, the J gene TRBJ2-3; 10 nucleotides match TRBD2. The CDR3 is made up of 13 amino acids. The junction had 7 bases not matched to a gene; V was cut back by 11 bases and J by 5 bases. Per the germline V gene, CDR1 is MDHEN and CDR2 is SYDVKM. CDR3 DNA sequence: TGTGCCTTGAGGCTAGCGGGGGAAGATACGCAGTATTTT. Residues: CALRLAGEDTQYF.

There are a few counts of this clonotype. The rearrangement joins TRBV3-1 to TRBJ1-2, with D tentatively TRBD1 (6 bases). Germline CDR1 reads LGHDT; CDR2 reads YNNKEL (reference sequence). Trimming took off 4 bases at V and 8 bases at J, with 20 bases between the two ends. The CDR3 totals 15 residues. The CDR3 is CASSLVFGGPTGYTF. CDR3 bases: TGTGCCAGCAGCCTCGTTTTTGGGGGCCCGACGGGCTACACCTTC.

This clonotype was found a few times. The chain couples TRBV2 to TRBJ2-1; D call uncertain. CDR1 and CDR2 (germline): SNHLY, FYNNEI. Between the trimmed V and J ends, which lost 8 bases and 3 bases, there was a span of 8 bases. The CDR3 extends over 12 amino acids. CDR3 region: CASGVSYNEQFF. The CDR3 DNA is TGTGCCAGCGGGGTCAGCTACAATGAGCAGTTCTTC. The variable domain in full, completed from reference TRBV2 and TRBJ2-1, reads EPEVTQTPSHQVTQMGQEVILRCVPISNHLYFYWYRQILGQKVEFLVSFYNNEISEKSEIFDDQFSVERPDGSNFTLKIRSTKLEDSAMYFCASGVSYNEQFFGPGTRLTVL.

In this sample, this clonotype turned up many times. CDR3 sequence: CASRRGDTQYF. DNA for the CDR3: TGTGCCAGCAGACGAGGCGATACGCAGTATTTT. The chain is built from TRBV6-1 and TRBJ2-3; D unresolved. This CDR3 region has 11 residues. V lost 6 bases, J lost 6 bases, and 7 bases lay in between. Germline V gives CDR1 MNHNS, CDR2 SASEGT.

The chain carries TRBV24-1 and TRBJ2-7; D might be TRBD2 (6 bases). Germline V CDR1 and CDR2: KGHDR, SFDVKD. V gave up 3 bases and J gave up 7 bases, with 9 bases separating them. This CDR3 contains 12 residues. CDR3 residues: CATSDEGREQYV. The DNA of the CDR3 is TGTGCCACCAGTGATGAGGGGAGGGAGCAGTACGTC.

This chain connects TRBV14 to TRBJ2-5; D is undetermined. CDR3 length: 17 amino acids. V was cut by 5 bases and J by 4 bases, with 23 bases left in between. Germline assignment: CDR1 SGHDN and CDR2 FVKESK. CDR3 nucleotides: TGTGCCAGCAGCGCAGAGGAAGGGCAGATTCTAAGAGAGACCCAGTACTTC. Protein sequence: CASSAEEGQILRETQYF.

This clonotype was detected only a few times. One base away lies a much larger clone, so this may be a sequencing read error. The genes are TRBV5-4 and TRBJ2-5, with a weak D call TRBD2 (5 bases). Deletions cut 2 bases from V and 1 base from J, with 6 bases between. The CDR3 totals 13 residues. Germline assignment: CDR1 SGHNT and CDR2 YYREEE (reference sequence). CDR3 in DNA: TGTGCCAGCAGCTTTGCGGGCCAAGAGACCCAGTACTTC. Translation: CASSFAGQETQYF.

With respect to this clonotype: A single base separates this from a much larger clone, so it may be a read error. The chain has TRBV20-1 and TRBJ2-5, with no clear D. The CDR3 is made up of 15 amino acids. Germline V lookup: CDR1 DFQATT, CDR2 SNEGSKA (reference sequence). CDR3 sequence reads: CSAGEIRIAEETQYF. In DNA form, the CDR3 reads TGCAGTGCTGGAGAGATCCGGATAGCAGAAGAGACCCAGTACTTC.

The chain recombines TRBV6-1 with TRBJ2-7, with TRBD1 matching over 10 bases. This CDR3 is built from 14 residues. Germline V CDR1 and CDR2: MNHNS, SASEGT. V shed 7 bases, J shed 2 bases, and the junction held 5 bases outside the gene matches. The chain's CDR3 is CASKKGQGPYEQYV. The DNA of the CDR3 is TGTGCCAGCAAAAAGGGACAGGGGCCCTACGAGCAGTACGTC.

This clonotype occurred a few times. This rearrangement joins TRBV29-1 to TRBJ1-1; D unresolved. Trimming removed 5 bases from V and 1 base from J, with 11 bases in between. The CDR3 is 13 amino acids. The germline V gene has CDR1 SQVTM and CDR2 ANQGSEA. The CDR3 DNA follows: TGCAGCGTTCGTCGGAGGTCGAACACTGAAGCTTTCTTT. It specifies CSVRRRSNTEAFF. The variable domain in full, completed from reference TRBV29-1 and TRBJ1-1, reads SAVISQKPSRDICQRGTSLTIQCQVDSQVTMMFWYRQQPGQSLTLIATANQGSEATYESGFVIDKFPISRPNLTFSTLTVSNMSPEDSSIYLCSVRRRSNTEAFFGQGTRLTVV.

The sample holds a few counts of this clonotype. The chain recombines TRBV19 with TRBJ1-5; D unclear. The CDR3 is 16 residues long. Trimming took 3 bases from V and 0 from J, leaving 12 bases between them. Germline V gene lookup returns CDR1 LNHDA and CDR2 SQIVND (reference sequence). CDR3 nucleotides: TGTGCCAGTAGTATTCCAGGACTGCATAGCAATCAGCCCCAGCATTTT. Its translation: CASSIPGLHSNQPQHF. The whole variable domain, filled in from reference TRBV19 and TRBJ1-5, reads DGGITQSPKYLFRKEGQNVTLSCEQNLNHDAMYWYRQDPGQGLRLIYYSQIVNDFQKGDIAEGYSVSREKKESFPLTVTSAQKNPTAFYLCASSIPGLHSNQPQHFGDGTRLSIL.

This clonotype was seen a handful of times. V usage is TRBV14 and J usage is TRBJ2-3; a possible D gene is TRBD1 (5 bases). In germline, CDR1 is SGHDN, CDR2 FVKESK. V was shortened by 1 base and J by 2 bases, with 10 bases between the two germline ends. The CDR3 is 15 amino acids. In DNA, the CDR3 is TGTGCCAGCAGCCAAGTTGGGGCCGCCACAGATACGCAGTATTTT. Translating it yields CASSQVGAATDTQYF.

This clonotype appeared many times. The chain joins TRBV6-1 to TRBJ2-2, with 8 bases identical to TRBD2. The CDR3 is made up of 14 amino acids. J gave up 6 bases and V 6 bases, and 6 bases lay outside the gene matches. CDR1 and CDR2 (germline): MNHNS, SASEGT. The CDR3 sequence: CASRTGLAPGELFF. The CDR3 DNA reads as TGTGCCAGCAGAACCGGACTAGCTCCCGGGGAGCTGTTTTTT.